These T cell receptor beta chains were read from a single sample in a study of blood T cell repertoires in COVID-19. Clones were sequenced by immunoSEQ multiplex PCR, and TCRdb holds only the in-frame ones, with some missing. The table lists 55,000 to 85,000 clones, around 79% of them singletons. Sequencing input: peripheral blood. These receptors all stem from a man aged 55-75 years with acute or convalescent COVID-19. CDR3s include the opening cysteine and the closing phenylalanine or tryptophan. The D gene is left open where the match is weak. Only some rows state a clone size, as once, few, many or a class for expanded clones.

v_gene	d_gene	abundance	j_gene	CDR3aa	CDR3nt
TRBV10-1	TRBD2	-	TRBJ2-1	CASSESQRGPHNEQFF	TGCGCCAGCAGTGAGTCCCAGCGGGGACCACACAATGAGCAGTTCTTC
TRBV3-1/TRBV3-2	TRBD2	many	TRBJ2-7	CASSPTSGSSEQYF	TGTGCCAGCAGCCCGACTAGCGGGAGTTCCGAGCAGTACTTC
TRBV2	TRBD2	-	TRBJ2-1	CASSGGLANSYNEQFF	TGTGCCAGCAGTGGAGGACTAGCGAACTCCTACAATGAGCAGTTCTTC
TRBV6-1	-	-	TRBJ2-2	CASSALPDRTTGELFF	TGTGCCAGCAGTGCCCTGCCGGACAGAACCACCGGGGAGCTGTTTTTT
TRBV18	-	-	TRBJ1-4	CASSPAEKLFF	TGTGCCAGCTCACCGGCTGAAAAACTGTTTTTT
TRBV9	-	-	TRBJ2-2	CASSVTGTGELFF	TGTGCCAGCAGCGTAACAGGGACCGGGGAGCTGTTTTTT
TRBV6-5	-	-	TRBJ1-3	CASRRHQGDGNTIYF	TGTGCCAGCAGAAGACACCAAGGGGATGGAAACACCATATATTTT
TRBV15	-	-	TRBJ1-4	CATSNRQLPNEKLFF	TGTGCCACCAGCAATCGACAGCTCCCTAATGAAAAACTGTTTTTT
TRBV7-2	TRBD2	few	TRBJ2-1	CASSLVASGTYNEQFF	TGTGCCAGCAGCTTAGTAGCTAGCGGGACCTACAATGAGCAGTTCTTC
TRBV7-8	TRBD1	once	TRBJ2-1	CASSPLTGSGYEQFF	TGTGCCAGCAGCCCGCTGACAGGGTCAGGCTATGAGCAGTTCTTC
TRBV4-1	-	many	TRBJ2-1	CASSQVLYNEQFF	TGCGCCAGCAGCCAAGTCCTCTACAATGAGCAGTTCTTC
TRBV5-1	-	few	TRBJ2-6	CASSSQGSGANVLTF	TGCGCCAGCAGCTCACAGGGATCTGGGGCCAACGTCCTGACTTTC
TRBV7-3	TRBD2	many	TRBJ2-1	CASSPISGTSGPNNEQFF	TGTGCCAGCAGCCCGATAAGCGGGACTAGCGGACCGAACAATGAGCAGTTCTTC
TRBV5-1	TRBD1	-	TRBJ1-1	CASSWTGGRTEAFF	TGCGCCAGCAGTTGGACAGGGGGCCGGACTGAAGCTTTCTTT